Listed here are 19 T cell receptor beta chains from one sample, sequenced in a study of blood T cell repertoires in COVID-19. This table comes from immunoSEQ multiplex PCR, and its TCRdb copy is limited to in-frame clones, with some not included. The profile shows around 150,000 clones, roughly 80% of them singletons. The sequenced material came from peripheral blood. The receptor source for this set is a man in his 70s with acute or convalescent COVID-19.

The chain employs TRBV11-3 and TRBJ2-5; 10 bases align to TRBD2. Looked up from germline, CDR1 is SGHNT and CDR2 is YENEEA. This CDR3 has 15 residues. V trimming: 3 bases; J trimming: 6 bases; junction bases outside the gene matches: 7. CDR3: CASSFSSGREQTQYF. The CDR3 region has the DNA TGTGCCAGCAGCTTTTCTAGCGGGAGAGAACAGACCCAGTACTTC. Filled out from reference TRBV11-3 and TRBJ2-5, the complete variable domain reads EAGVVQSPRYKIIEKKQPVAFWCNPISGHNTLYWYLQNLGQGPELLIRYENEEAVDDSQLPKDRFSAERLKGVDSTLKIQPAELGDSAVYLCASSFSSGREQTQYFGPGTRLLVL.

This clone turned up a few times. The V and J genes are TRBV7-2 and TRBJ1-1; the D gene is possibly TRBD1 (6 bases). V shed 6 bases and J shed 10 bases, with 18 bases lying between them. Germline V gives CDR1 SGHTA, CDR2 FQGNSA. The CDR3 is made up of 13 amino acids. The CDR3 bases are TGTGCCAGCAGTCAACCCCCGTCCAGGGGAGCTTTCTTT. Translating gives CASSQPPSRGAFF.

The chain recombines TRBV10-3 with TRBJ1-2; TRBD1 matches at 7 bases. V shed 9 bases and J 2 bases; nucleotides not matched to a gene: 9. The CDR3 has 14 amino acids. The V gene's germline CDR1 is ENHRY and CDR2 SYGVKD. For the CDR3, the DNA is TGTGCCATTACGGACAGGCCTGGGAACTATGGCTACACCTTC. It yields the protein CAITDRPGNYGYTF.

The chain is built from TRBV18 and TRBJ2-2, with 9 bases lining up with TRBD1. Looked up from germline, CDR1 is KGHSH and CDR2 is LQKENI. The trim removed 5 bases at V and 2 bases at J, leaving 6 bases unmatched. This CDR3 spans 16 amino acids. The CDR3 coding sequence is TGTGCCAGCTCAGAGAGGACAGGGGTAAACACCGGGGAGCTGTTTTTT. Its protein product is CASSERTGVNTGELFF.

The rearrangement uses TRBV7-9 and TRBJ1-1; D might be TRBD1 (6 bases). From germline, CDR1 is SEHNR and CDR2 FQNEAQ (reference sequence). The V and J ends lost 7 bases and 4 bases respectively, with 19 bases between them. This CDR3 is 15 amino acids long. CDR3 in DNA: TGTGCCAGCACTAAGAACGGAGGGGGGGTCACTGAAGCTTTCTTT. It translates to CASTKNGGGVTEAFF.

V and J are TRBV10-1 and TRBJ1-1, with no clear D. Trimming took 4 bases from V and 3 from J, leaving 12 bases between them. CDR3 length equals 14 residues. CDR1 WNHNN and CDR2 SYGVQD come from the germline V gene (reference sequence). The CDR3 DNA reads as TGCGCCAGCAGTGTTCGCCGGGTGGACACTGAAGCTTTCTTT. Protein sequence: CASSVRRVDTEAFF.

A word on this clone: A read error is the likely source, as a far larger clone sits one nucleotide away. J is TRBJ2-7 and V is TRBV30, with 7 bases identical to TRBD1. Germline V lookup: CDR1 GTSNPN, CDR2 SVGIG (reference sequence). This CDR3 has 12 residues. J was trimmed by 7 bases and V by 4 bases; bases with no gene match: 7. In nucleotides, the CDR3 is TGTGCCTGGAAAGGGGGCGGGCGGGAGCAGTACTTC. This codes for CAWKGGGREQYF.

The gene calls are TRBV9 and TRBJ2-1; no clear D gene. This CDR3 is 17 amino acids long. Trimming removed 0 bases from V and 0 bases from J, with 13 bases in between. Looked up from germline, CDR1 is SGDLS and CDR2 is YYNGEE. The CDR3 bases are TGTGCCAGCAGCGTAGTGGCACTGGCTAGCTCCTACAATGAGCAGTTCTTC. It encodes CASSVVALASSYNEQFF.

This clone appeared many times. The chain carries TRBV5-1 and TRBJ1-2; a weak D match, TRBD1 (5 bases). This CDR3 region has 14 residues. The V end lost 0 bases, the J end lost 4 bases, and 10 bases lay between the germline ends. From germline, CDR1 is SGHRS and CDR2 YFSETQ. Written as DNA, the CDR3 is TGCGCCAGCAGCTTGGACGACAGTCTCTATGGCTACACCTTC. Translating gives CASSLDDSLYGYTF.

The table lists this clone with a few counts. The V call is TRBV27, the J call TRBJ1-1, with TRBD1 as a possible D gene (5 bases). The CDR3 is made up of 14 amino acids. V was clipped by 0 bases and J by 4 bases, with 9 bases between them. Germline V gene data show CDR1 as MNHEY and CDR2 as SMNVEV (reference sequence). The CDR3 spells CASSLSNQGTEAFF. CDR3 DNA sequence: TGTGCCAGCAGTTTATCTAACCAGGGCACTGAAGCTTTCTTT.

The V call is TRBV28, the J call TRBJ1-2; 7 bases line up with TRBD1. The CDR3 spans 14 residues. V gave up 6 bases and J gave up 4 bases; unmatched junction bases: 8. Germline CDR1 is MDHEN and CDR2 is SYDVKM. The CDR3 loop is CASREGTVLYGYTF. The CDR3 DNA sequence: TGTGCCAGCAGAGAGGGGACAGTCCTCTATGGCTACACCTTC.

This sequence joins TRBV24-1 and TRBJ2-1; D uncertain. V was pared by 7 bases and J by 2 bases, with 14 bases between. Germline V lookup: CDR1 KGHDR, CDR2 SFDVKD. The length of the CDR3 is 15 residues. CDR3 DNA sequence: TGTGCCACCAGCTCTCCTCAACTCCCCTACAATGAGCAGTTCTTC. Translating it yields CATSSPQLPYNEQFF.

The chain uses TRBV12-3 or TRBV12-4 and TRBJ1-5, with no clear D. The ends were cut back, 6 bases at V and 6 bases at J, with 12 bases in the middle. This CDR3 is 13 amino acids long. The DNA of the CDR3 is TGTGCCAGCAGCCTCACCTTGCGTCAGCCCCAGCATTTT. Residues: CASSLTLRQPQHF.

J is TRBJ1-3 and V is TRBV18, with no clear D. The V gene's germline CDR1 is KGHSH and CDR2 LQKENI. The V end was cut by 3 bases, the J end by 0 bases, with 12 bases between. This CDR3 contains 16 residues. CDR3 bases: TGTGCCAGCTCACCTCAGCAGGTTGGCTCTGGAAACACCATATATTTT. Translated, it gives CASSPQQVGSGNTIYF.

This clone appeared a single time. The chain couples TRBV6-1 to TRBJ2-2; D is possibly TRBD1 (8 bases). V was pared by 1 base and J by 7 bases, with 19 bases between. The CDR3 is 17 amino acids. CDR1 and CDR2 from the germline V gene are MNHNS and SASEGT. The CDR3 DNA is TGTGCCAGCAGTGAAGGGGGGGGACGGACAGGGAGCGGGGAGCTGTTTTTT. Amino acid sequence: CASSEGGGRTGSGELFF.

V and J are TRBV19 and TRBJ1-1; 7 positions agree with TRBD1. J lost 2 bases, V lost 2 bases, and 5 bases had no gene match. CDR1 and CDR2 (germline): LNHDA, SQIVND (reference sequence). The length of the CDR3 is 15 residues. CDR3 loop: CASSITGAQNTEAFF. The CDR3 DNA reads as TGTGCCAGTAGTATAACAGGGGCTCAAAACACTGAAGCTTTCTTT.

The chain employs TRBV6-5 and TRBJ1-1, with no clear D. The V end was cut by 2 bases, the J end by 0 bases, with 7 bases between. The CDR3 sequence is 14 residues long. Germline lookup yields CDR1 MNHEY and CDR2 SVGAGI. This CDR3 reads CASSYTRMNTEAFF. The DNA for the CDR3 is TGTGCCAGCAGTTACACCAGGATGAACACTGAAGCTTTCTTT.

In its sample, this clone was seen a few times. V is TRBV30 and J is TRBJ1-2; tentatively, D is TRBD1 (6 bases). The CDR3 length is 13 residues. V was shortened by 2 bases and J by 4 bases, with 11 bases between the two germline ends. The germline CDR1 and CDR2 sequences are GTSNPN and SVGIG (reference sequence). The CDR3 DNA follows: TGTGCCTGGAGTATGGCAGGGGCCTATGGCTACACCTTC. Translated: CAWSMAGAYGYTF.

This clone was found a few times. This chain joins TRBV18 and TRBJ2-4; 7 nucleotides match TRBD2. V trimming: 3 bases; J trimming: 3 bases; junction bases outside the gene matches: 14. Germline-derived CDR1 and CDR2 are KGHSH and LQKENI. This CDR3 comprises 18 residues. The CDR3 region has the DNA TGTGCCAGCTCACCTGGGACTAACGTTCCCAATTACAAAAACATTCAGTACTTC. This translates into CASSPGTNVPNYKNIQYF.